This T cell receptor (beta chain) is from a study of shared clonotypes between healthy human individuals. Only Caucasian adults living in Nashville, Tennessee made up the donor group. The sorted-subset replicate PCRs were given about 210 ng DNA, which is 30,000 to 35,000 T cell genomes. Sequencing used immunoSEQ multiplex PCR; TCRdb keeps in-frame clones, though not all of them. The repertoire holds roughly 760,000 clones, with about 74% as singletons. Germline trimming cut 4 bases from V and 8 bases from J; bases unmatched to any gene: 7. The germline gives CDR1 KGHSH, CDR2 LQKENI. This CDR3 has 13 residues.

Sequencing was performed on memory CD4+ T cells sorted from blood. Documented subset: CD45RA-negative fraction. This chain joins TRBV18 and TRBJ1-1; 7 positions match TRBD1. The TCR comes from a young woman in good health. CDR3 nucleotides: TGTGCCAGCTCACGGCCCCAGGGGGTAGAAGCTTTCTTT. Protein product: CASSRPQGVEAFF.